These T cell receptor beta chains were read from a single sample in a study of blood T cell repertoires in COVID-19. Measured with immunoSEQ multiplex PCR; TCRdb has only the in-frame clones, and not every one. The sample yields 100,000 to 150,000 clones, around 74% seen once. Specimen: peripheral blood. These receptors came from a man aged 60 to 69 with acute or convalescent COVID-19. Each CDR3 is given with its conserved first and last residue. The order of the fields is V gene, J gene, clone size, D gene, CDR3 DNA, CDR3 protein. D genes are given only for firm matches. Some rows have no size entry. The others give once, few or many, or a class for an expanded clone.

V gene: TRBV12-5; J gene: TRBJ1-4; clone size: NA; D gene: TRBD1; CDR3 DNA: TGTGCTAGTGGCCCGGGTGGCCGACAGGGAGGAAGGGAAAAACTGTTTTTT; CDR3 protein: CASGPGGRQGGREKLFF
V gene: TRBV4-1; J gene: TRBJ2-5; clone size: NA; D gene: TRBD2; CDR3 DNA: TGCGCCAGCAGCCTGGGACTAGCGGGGTTGGAGACCCAGTACTTC; CDR3 protein: CASSLGLAGLETQYF
V gene: TRBV7-9; J gene: TRBJ1-6; clone size: NA; D gene: TRBD1; CDR3 DNA: TGTGCCAGCAGCTTACAGACAGGGGTAAATTCACCCCTCCACTTT; CDR3 protein: CASSLQTGVNSPLHF
V gene: TRBV5-4; J gene: TRBJ2-6; clone size: NA; D gene: TRBD1; CDR3 DNA: TGTGCCAGCAGCTTGATTACCGGGACAGGGGGCTCTGGGGCCAACGTCCTGACTTTC; CDR3 protein: CASSLITGTGGSGANVLTF
V gene: TRBV7-3; J gene: TRBJ2-1; clone size: NA; D gene: NA; CDR3 DNA: TGTGCCAGCAGCTTAGGTCTAACCTCCTACAATGAGCAGTTCTTC; CDR3 protein: CASSLGLTSYNEQFF
V gene: TRBV10-2; J gene: TRBJ1-1; clone size: NA; D gene: TRBD1; CDR3 DNA: TGCGCCAGCAGTGACCCTTTCGACAGGGACACTGAAGCTTTCTTT; CDR3 protein: CASSDPFDRDTEAFF
V gene: TRBV30; J gene: TRBJ1-5; clone size: NA; D gene: NA; CDR3 DNA: TGTGCCTGGACTCCACAGAGAAATCAGCCCCAGCATTTT; CDR3 protein: CAWTPQRNQPQHF
V gene: TRBV3-1/TRBV3-2; J gene: TRBJ1-5; clone size: once; D gene: TRBD1; CDR3 DNA: TGTGCCAGCAGCCAAGGACAGGGCGGTTTCAATCAGCCCCAGCATTTT; CDR3 protein: CASSQGQGGFNQPQHF
V gene: TRBV5-1; J gene: TRBJ1-2; clone size: NA; D gene: NA; CDR3 DNA: TGCGCCAGCAGCGTGGTGGCAGGGAATAACTATGGCTACACCTTC; CDR3 protein: CASSVVAGNNYGYTF
V gene: TRBV5-1; J gene: TRBJ1-1; clone size: NA; D gene: NA; CDR3 DNA: TGCGCCAGCAGCTTGCAGGGTGATCTTGCTTTCTTT; CDR3 protein: CASSLQGDLAFF
V gene: TRBV12-3/TRBV12-4; J gene: TRBJ1-2; clone size: few; D gene: NA; CDR3 DNA: TGTGCCAGCAGTTTACTAGGGGATGGCTACACCTTC; CDR3 protein: CASSLLGDGYTF
V gene: TRBV6-5; J gene: TRBJ1-1; clone size: NA; D gene: NA; CDR3 DNA: TGTGCCAGCCGGCAGGGTCAGGAGAACACTGAAGCTTTCTTT; CDR3 protein: CASRQGQENTEAFF
V gene: TRBV7-2; J gene: TRBJ2-1; clone size: NA; D gene: NA; CDR3 DNA: TGTGCCAGCAGCTTAGGACCTAGCGCCAATGAGCAGTTCTTC; CDR3 protein: CASSLGPSANEQFF
V gene: TRBV4-1; J gene: TRBJ2-5; clone size: NA; D gene: TRBD1; CDR3 DNA: TGCGCCAGCAGCATACGGTGGGACAGGGCTAAAGAGACCCAGTACTTC; CDR3 protein: CASSIRWDRAKETQYF
V gene: TRBV27; J gene: TRBJ1-6; clone size: few; D gene: TRBD1; CDR3 DNA: TGTGCCAGCAGTTTATCAAGACAGGGGAGTGCTTCACCCCTCCACTTT; CDR3 protein: CASSLSRQGSASPLHF
V gene: TRBV12-3/TRBV12-4; J gene: TRBJ2-4; clone size: few; D gene: NA; CDR3 DNA: TGTGCCAGCAGTTTGAGGACACCTGATAAGTACTTC; CDR3 protein: CASSLRTPDKYF
V gene: TRBV9; J gene: TRBJ1-2; clone size: NA; D gene: TRBD1; CDR3 DNA: TGTGCCAGCACCCGACAGGGGACAGGGAGAAACTATGGCTACACCTTC; CDR3 protein: CASTRQGTGRNYGYTF
V gene: TRBV10-3; J gene: TRBJ2-7; clone size: NA; D gene: NA; CDR3 DNA: TGTGCCATCAGCGACGGACTCTCCTACGAGCAGTACTTC; CDR3 protein: CAISDGLSYEQYF
V gene: TRBV6-5; J gene: TRBJ2-1; clone size: NA; D gene: TRBD1; CDR3 DNA: TGTGCCAGCAGCCGCGGACAGGGGGGCTACAATGAGCAGTTCTTC; CDR3 protein: CASSRGQGGYNEQFF
V gene: TRBV19; J gene: TRBJ2-1; clone size: NA; D gene: NA; CDR3 DNA: TGTGCCAGTAGTATTTCGTACGGGACAAAGCAGTTCTTC; CDR3 protein: CASSISYGTKQFF
V gene: TRBV30; J gene: TRBJ2-3; clone size: few; D gene: NA; CDR3 DNA: TGTGCCTGGAGCCGACAAAGAGGGCAGTCAGATACGCAGTATTTT; CDR3 protein: CAWSRQRGQSDTQYF
V gene: TRBV19; J gene: TRBJ2-1; clone size: NA; D gene: NA; CDR3 DNA: TGTGCCAGTAGTATACAAGGGCAGCGGAGAGGGAATGAGCAGTTCTTC; CDR3 protein: CASSIQGQRRGNEQFF
V gene: TRBV30; J gene: TRBJ1-2; clone size: once; D gene: NA; CDR3 DNA: TGTGCCTGGAGTGTACAGAACTATGGCTACACCTTC; CDR3 protein: CAWSVQNYGYTF
V gene: TRBV3-1/TRBV3-2; J gene: TRBJ2-3; clone size: few; D gene: NA; CDR3 DNA: TGTGCCAGCAGCCACGGGGGGCCTTCAGATACGCAGTATTTT; CDR3 protein: CASSHGGPSDTQYF
V gene: TRBV6-5; J gene: TRBJ1-2; clone size: once; D gene: TRBD1; CDR3 DNA: TGTGCCAGCAGTAATTACAGGGGGGGTTATGGCTACACCTTC; CDR3 protein: CASSNYRGGYGYTF
V gene: TRBV18; J gene: TRBJ2-7; clone size: NA; D gene: NA; CDR3 DNA: TGTGCCAGCTCTGGAGAGTTAGCCGAGCAGTACTTC; CDR3 protein: CASSGELAEQYF
V gene: TRBV5-6; J gene: TRBJ2-1; clone size: NA; D gene: TRBD2; CDR3 DNA: TGTGCCAGCAGCCCGAGGACTAGCGGGGCCTCCGGAGAGCAGTTCTTC; CDR3 protein: CASSPRTSGASGEQFF
V gene: TRBV7-2; J gene: TRBJ1-2; clone size: NA; D gene: NA; CDR3 DNA: TGTGCCGCTTCGGGGGGGCGACGGTATGGCTACACCTTC; CDR3 protein: CAASGGRRYGYTF
V gene: TRBV9; J gene: TRBJ1-2; clone size: NA; D gene: NA; CDR3 DNA: TGTGCCAGCAGCGTAGATGCAGGCCCCTATGGCTACACCTTC; CDR3 protein: CASSVDAGPYGYTF
V gene: TRBV19; J gene: TRBJ1-5; clone size: NA; D gene: TRBD1; CDR3 DNA: TGTGCCAGTAGTATGCGGACAGGGGGGAGCAATCAGCCCCAGCATTTT; CDR3 protein: CASSMRTGGSNQPQHF
V gene: TRBV24-1; J gene: TRBJ1-1; clone size: NA; D gene: TRBD1; CDR3 DNA: TGTGCCACCAGTGATTCCCCAACAGGGGACACTGAAGCTTTCTTT; CDR3 protein: CATSDSPTGDTEAFF
V gene: TRBV5-1; J gene: TRBJ1-5; clone size: NA; D gene: NA; CDR3 DNA: TGCGCCAGCAGCTTGGAGGCAGGGAATCAGCCCCAGCATTTT; CDR3 protein: CASSLEAGNQPQHF